These 2 T cell receptor beta chains originate from one sample sequenced in a study of response to subunit inactivated influenza vaccine. TCRdb re-called the RT-PCR reads with MiXCR, one entry per CDR3 protein. The table includes approximately 700,000 distinct CDR3 sequences, approximately 13% detected once. This sample comprised PBMCs from blood, obtained around 14 days before vaccination. Receptors were obtained from a man aged 45-60 years who received an inactivated influenza vaccine.

This clonotype was seen at least ten times. The chain couples TRBV7-2 to TRBJ2-2; possibly TRBD1 or TRBD2 for D (5 bases each). Trimming removed 5 bases from V and 0 bases from J, with 10 bases in between. The CDR3 has 15 amino acids. CDR1 SGHTA and CDR2 FQGNSA come from the germline V gene. The chain's CDR3 is CASSLGPANTGELFF. CDR3 sequence (DNA): TGTGCCAGCAGCCTGGGACCGGCGAACACCGGGGAGCTGTTTTTT.

This clonotype came up once. The chain couples TRBV28 to TRBJ2-1, with unresolved D. Germline-derived CDR1 and CDR2 are MDHEN and SYDVKM. The CDR3 length is 14 residues. V was pared by 3 bases and J by 5 bases, with 11 bases between. The CDR3 here is CASSFGQVHNEQFF. DNA for the CDR3: TGTGCCAGCAGTTTTGGTCAGGTGCACAATGAGCAGTTCTTC. Full variable domain (outside the CDR3, taken from reference TRBV28 and TRBJ2-1): DVKVTQSSRYLVKRTGEKVFLECVQDMDHENMFWYRQDPGLGLRLIYFSYDVKMKEKGDIPEGYSVSREKKERFSLILESASTNQTSMYLCASSFGQVHNEQFFGPGTRLTVL.